Listed below are T cell receptor beta chains from one sample, sequenced in a study of cytomegalovirus exposure and HLA in healthy donors. Only in-frame clones appear in the TCRdb table, and some are missing; sequencing was by immunoSEQ multiplex PCR. Here the sample spans roughly 140,000 clones, over 70% being singletons. The sample was PBMCs. Receptors were obtained from a man aged 40-49 years in good health and CMV-seronegative. The conserved cysteine and the conserved F or W are not part of the CDR3 here.

v_call	j_call	cdr3_aa
TRBV30	TRBJ1-2	AWRGTGTEGYT
TRBV6-5	TRBJ2-6	ASSYVDSGANVLT
TRBV5-1	TRBJ1-4	ASSSGQNNEKLF
TRBV28	TRBJ1-4	ASSSSGVTNEKLF
TRBV9	TRBJ2-5	ASSVEQGDQETQY
TRBV6-1	TRBJ1-1	ASRTPGGSEAF
TRBV7-8	TRBJ2-3	ASSYLETSGQIVPDTQY
TRBV15	TRBJ1-6	ATSRGDSYNSPLH
TRBV28	TRBJ2-3	ASSPGQVTQY
TRBV9	TRBJ2-7	ASSVVGSTYEQY
TRBV7-9	TRBJ1-2	ASSLAQGVNYGYT
TRBV25-1	TRBJ1-2	ASSAVQGGLDYGYT
TRBV7-2	TRBJ1-1	ASSPLGGAQTEAF
TRBV6-5	TRBJ2-3	ASTERGEDTQY
TRBV5-4	TRBJ2-2	ASSWDRGPGELF
TRBV7-9	TRBJ2-6	ASSPVIPGANVLT
TRBV4-1	TRBJ2-5	ASSPRQSQETQY
TRBV2	TRBJ1-6	ASSTDRGNSPLH
TRBV6-1	TRBJ2-6	ASDRGVGANVLT
TRBV14	TRBJ2-7	ASSQDLAHARGNFYEQY
TRBV27	TRBJ1-2	ASSLHRGGGYT
TRBV28	TRBJ1-5	ASSLRTGGNQPQH
TRBV15	TRBJ1-5	ATSYGGDQPQH
TRBV30	TRBJ1-2	AWSVFTGANYGYT
TRBV6-5	TRBJ2-7	ASRGTLGLYEQY
TRBV27	TRBJ1-6	ASSLSGTRGVSPLH
TRBV29-1	TRBJ1-5	SVETGNSNQPQH
TRBV6-1	TRBJ1-5	ASSPTGGNQPQH
TRBV4-2	TRBJ1-2	ASSQEVAGANYGYT
TRBV7-6	TRBJ2-7	ASSGGQGAFNEQY
TRBV27	TRBJ2-7	ASSLAGTAREQY
TRBV2	TRBJ2-1	ASGIPRGDQYNEQF
TRBV19	TRBJ1-4	ASSDRRQTNEKLF
TRBV7-6	TRBJ2-1	ASSLLGTGGVYNEQF
TRBV19	TRBJ1-1	ASSPTGGGAEAF
TRBV11-2	TRBJ1-5	ASSLNVEPQH
TRBV16	TRBJ2-3	ASSRTSGTQY
TRBV7-3	TRBJ2-4	ASSLDRGGNIQY
TRBV6-1	TRBJ2-5	ASRTAPETQY
TRBV18	TRBJ2-6	ASSPYQGASGANVLT
TRBV5-1	TRBJ2-5	ASSRGDGQETQY
TRBV18	TRBJ2-7	ASSPGTGAYEQY
TRBV6-1	TRBJ2-5	ASSEGVAGGQETQY
TRBV5-1	TRBJ1-4	ASSATLGKNEKLF
TRBV25-1	TRBJ2-1	ASMTSGGPYPPDNEQF
TRBV5-1	TRBJ1-2	ASSLGQSGYT
TRBV27	TRBJ2-1	ASLHLQGSYNEQF